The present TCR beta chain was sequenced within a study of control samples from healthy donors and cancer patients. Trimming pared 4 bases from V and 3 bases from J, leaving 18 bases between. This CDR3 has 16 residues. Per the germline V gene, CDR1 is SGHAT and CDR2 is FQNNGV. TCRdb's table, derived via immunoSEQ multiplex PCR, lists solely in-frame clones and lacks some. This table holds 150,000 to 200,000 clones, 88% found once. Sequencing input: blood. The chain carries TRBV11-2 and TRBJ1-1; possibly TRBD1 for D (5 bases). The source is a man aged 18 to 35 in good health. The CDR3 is CASSSPGGIRDTEAFF. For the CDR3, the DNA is TGTGCCAGCAGCTCCCCGGGGGGGATCAGGGACACTGAAGCTTTCTTT.